One sample yielded the 3 T cell receptor beta chains listed below, sequenced in a study of blood T cell repertoires in COVID-19. Generated by immunoSEQ multiplex PCR, the TCRdb table keeps only in-frame clones and is missing some. The repertoire holds about 93,000 clones, with roughly nine tenths as singletons. Sequencing input: peripheral blood. These receptors came from a human donor with active COVID-19. The donor label of this sample is uncertain.

The chain uses TRBV9 and TRBJ1-2; unclear D gene. This CDR3 has 13 residues. V was clipped by 4 bases and J by 4 bases, with 11 bases between them. CDR1 and CDR2 (germline): SGDLS, YYNGEE. Here the CDR3 reads CASSLRSGYGYTF. In nucleotides, the CDR3 is TGTGCCAGCAGCTTAAGATCGGGCTATGGCTACACCTTC.

This chain joins TRBV19 and TRBJ1-4; 12 nucleotides align to TRBD1. Germline CDR1 is LNHDA and CDR2 is SQIVND (reference sequence). V shed 9 bases and J 3 bases; nucleotides not matched to a gene: 8. This CDR3 has 16 amino acids. The CDR3 nucleotides are TGTGCCAGCCGTGGGACAGGGGGCTTTGCTAATGAAAAACTGTTTTTT. Translating gives CASRGTGGFANEKLFF.

J is TRBJ2-1 and V is TRBV9, with 10 positions matching TRBD1. The ends lost 8 bases at V and 8 bases at J; junction bases unmatched: 7. CDR3 length: 13 residues. The germline V gene encodes CDR1 SGDLS and CDR2 YYNGEE. CDR3 nucleotides: TGTGCCAGTAACCGGGACAGGGGATATGAGCAGTTCTTC. Residues: CASNRDRGYEQFF.